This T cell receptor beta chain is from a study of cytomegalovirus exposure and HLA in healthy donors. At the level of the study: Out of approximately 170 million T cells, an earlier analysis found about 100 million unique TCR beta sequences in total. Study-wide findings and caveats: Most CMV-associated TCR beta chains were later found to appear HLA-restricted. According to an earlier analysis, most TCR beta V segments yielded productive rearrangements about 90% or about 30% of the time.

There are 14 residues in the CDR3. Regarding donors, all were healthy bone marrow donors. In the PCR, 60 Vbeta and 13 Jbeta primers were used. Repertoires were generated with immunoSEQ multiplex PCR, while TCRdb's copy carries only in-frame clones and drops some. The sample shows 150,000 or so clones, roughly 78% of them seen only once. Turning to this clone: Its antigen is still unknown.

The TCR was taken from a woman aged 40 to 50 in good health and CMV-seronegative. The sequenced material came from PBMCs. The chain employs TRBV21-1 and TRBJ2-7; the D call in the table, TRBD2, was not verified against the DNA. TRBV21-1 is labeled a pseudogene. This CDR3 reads CASSPPGEPYEQYF. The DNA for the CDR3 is TGTGCCAGCAGCCCTCCCGGGGAACCCTACGAGCAGTACTTC.